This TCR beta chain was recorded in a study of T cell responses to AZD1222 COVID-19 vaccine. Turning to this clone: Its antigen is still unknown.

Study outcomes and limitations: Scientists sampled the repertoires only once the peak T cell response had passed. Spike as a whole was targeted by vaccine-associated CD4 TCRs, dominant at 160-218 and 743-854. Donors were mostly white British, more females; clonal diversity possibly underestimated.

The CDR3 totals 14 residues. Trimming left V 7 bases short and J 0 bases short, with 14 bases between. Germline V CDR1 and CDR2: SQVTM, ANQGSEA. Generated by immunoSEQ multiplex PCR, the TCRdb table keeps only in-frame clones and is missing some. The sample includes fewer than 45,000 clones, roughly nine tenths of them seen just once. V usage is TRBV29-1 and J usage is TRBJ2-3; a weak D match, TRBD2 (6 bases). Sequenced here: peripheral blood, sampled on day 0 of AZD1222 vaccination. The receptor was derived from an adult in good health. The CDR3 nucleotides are TGCAGCGCCCGGCGCGGGGATAGCACAGATACGCAGTATTTT. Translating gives CSARRGDSTDTQYF.